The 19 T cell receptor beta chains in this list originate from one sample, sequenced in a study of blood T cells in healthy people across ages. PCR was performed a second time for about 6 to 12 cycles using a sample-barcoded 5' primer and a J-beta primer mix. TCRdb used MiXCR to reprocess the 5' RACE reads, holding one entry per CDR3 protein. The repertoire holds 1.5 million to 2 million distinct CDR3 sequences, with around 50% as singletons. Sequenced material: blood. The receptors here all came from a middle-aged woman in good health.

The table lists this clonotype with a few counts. The CDR3 nucleotides read TGCGCCAGCAGCTTGGTCGGGGTACGGGTGTCCGGGGCCAACGTCCTGACTTTC. Encoded protein: CASSLVGVRVSGANVLTF. This chain links TRBV5-1 with TRBJ2-6; a weak D match, TRBD2 (5 bases). The V gene lost 0 bases and the J gene lost 4 bases, with 17 bases spanning the gap. Germline CDR1 is SGHRS and CDR2 is YFSETQ. The CDR3 sequence is 18 residues long.

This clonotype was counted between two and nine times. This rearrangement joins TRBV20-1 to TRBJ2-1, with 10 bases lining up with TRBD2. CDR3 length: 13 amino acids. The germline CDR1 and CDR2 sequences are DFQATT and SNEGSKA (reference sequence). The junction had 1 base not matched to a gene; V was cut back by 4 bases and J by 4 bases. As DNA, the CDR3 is TGCAGTGCTACTAGCGGGGGTTACAATGAGCAGTTCTTC. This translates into CSATSGGYNEQFF.

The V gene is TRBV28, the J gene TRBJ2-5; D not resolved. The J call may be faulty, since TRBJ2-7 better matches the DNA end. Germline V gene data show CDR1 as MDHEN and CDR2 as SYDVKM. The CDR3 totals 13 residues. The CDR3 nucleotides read TGTGCCAGCAGTGGGAACGGTCCCTACGAGCAGTACTTC. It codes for CASSGNGPYEQYF.

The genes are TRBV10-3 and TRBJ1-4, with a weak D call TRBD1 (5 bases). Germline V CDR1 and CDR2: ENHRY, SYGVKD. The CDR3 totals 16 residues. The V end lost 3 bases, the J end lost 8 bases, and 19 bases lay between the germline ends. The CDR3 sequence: CAISDAEPGTEEKLFF. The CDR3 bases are TGTGCCATCAGTGATGCGGAACCCGGGACCGAGGAAAAACTGTTTTTT.

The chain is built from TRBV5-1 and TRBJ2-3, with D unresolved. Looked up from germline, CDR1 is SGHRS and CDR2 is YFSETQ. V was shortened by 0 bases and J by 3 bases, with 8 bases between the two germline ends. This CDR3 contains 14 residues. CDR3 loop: CASSLAMSTDTQYF. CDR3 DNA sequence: TGCGCCAGCAGCTTGGCTATGTCAACAGATACGCAGTATTTT.

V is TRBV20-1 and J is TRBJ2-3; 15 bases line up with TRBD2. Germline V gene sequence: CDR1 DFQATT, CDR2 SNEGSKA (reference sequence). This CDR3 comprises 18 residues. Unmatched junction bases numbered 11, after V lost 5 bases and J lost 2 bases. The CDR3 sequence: CSAPRGLAGGLITDTQYF. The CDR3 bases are TGCAGTGCTCCTAGGGGACTAGCGGGGGGCCTTATCACAGATACGCAGTATTTT.

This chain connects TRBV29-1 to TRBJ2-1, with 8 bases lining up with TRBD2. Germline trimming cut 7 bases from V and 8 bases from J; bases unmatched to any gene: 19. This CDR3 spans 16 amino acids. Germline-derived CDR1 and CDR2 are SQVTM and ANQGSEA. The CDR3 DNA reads TGCAGCGCTGTCCTAGGGGGACGGGGGGGCCTCGATGAGCAGTTCTTC. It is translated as CSAVLGGRGGLDEQFF.

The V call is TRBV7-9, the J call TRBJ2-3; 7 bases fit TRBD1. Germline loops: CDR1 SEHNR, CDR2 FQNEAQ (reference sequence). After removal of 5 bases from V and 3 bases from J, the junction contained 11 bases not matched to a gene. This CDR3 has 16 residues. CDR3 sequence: CASSPKGALGTDTQYF. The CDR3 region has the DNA TGTGCCAGCAGCCCCAAGGGGGCCTTAGGTACAGATACGCAGTATTTT.

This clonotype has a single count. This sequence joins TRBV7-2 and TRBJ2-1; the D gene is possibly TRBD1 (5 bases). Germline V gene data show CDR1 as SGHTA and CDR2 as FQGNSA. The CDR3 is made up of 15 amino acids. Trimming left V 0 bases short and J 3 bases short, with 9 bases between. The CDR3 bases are TGTGCCAGCAGCTTAGCGCAGGGTTTCTACAATGAGCAGTTCTTC. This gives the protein CASSLAQGFYNEQFF.

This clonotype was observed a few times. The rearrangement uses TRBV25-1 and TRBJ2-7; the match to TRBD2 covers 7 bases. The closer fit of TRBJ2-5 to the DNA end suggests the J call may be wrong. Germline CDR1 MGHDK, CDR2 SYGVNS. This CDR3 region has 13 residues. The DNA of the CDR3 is TGTGCCAGCAGTGGGCTAGCGGCGGAGACCCAGTACTTC. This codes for CASSGLAAETQYF.

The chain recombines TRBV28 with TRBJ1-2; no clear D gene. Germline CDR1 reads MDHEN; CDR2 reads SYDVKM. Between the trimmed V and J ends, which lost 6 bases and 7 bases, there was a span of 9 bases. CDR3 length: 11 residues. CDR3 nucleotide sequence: TGTGCCAGCAGGTCGGGCCGTGGCTACACCTTC. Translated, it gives CASRSGRGYTF.

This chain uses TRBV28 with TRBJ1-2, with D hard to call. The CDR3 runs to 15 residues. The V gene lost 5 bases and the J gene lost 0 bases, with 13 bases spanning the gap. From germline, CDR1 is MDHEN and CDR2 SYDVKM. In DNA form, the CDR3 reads TGTGCCAGCAGTACCTCCGAGACGGCTAACTATGGCTACACCTTC. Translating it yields CASSTSETANYGYTF.

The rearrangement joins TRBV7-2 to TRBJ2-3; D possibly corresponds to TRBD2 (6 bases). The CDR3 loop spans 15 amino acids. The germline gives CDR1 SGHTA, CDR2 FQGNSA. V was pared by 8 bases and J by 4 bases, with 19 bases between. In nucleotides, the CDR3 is TGTGCCAGCCTATCGACGGCGGGGATTGCAGATACGCAGTATTTT. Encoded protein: CASLSTAGIADTQYF. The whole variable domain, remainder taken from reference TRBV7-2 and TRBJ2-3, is GAGVSQSPSNKVTEKGKDVELRCDPISGHTALYWYRQSLGQGLEFLIYFQGNSAPDKSGLPSDRFSAERTGGSVSTLTIQRTQQEDSAVYLCASLSTAGIADTQYFGPGTRLTVL.

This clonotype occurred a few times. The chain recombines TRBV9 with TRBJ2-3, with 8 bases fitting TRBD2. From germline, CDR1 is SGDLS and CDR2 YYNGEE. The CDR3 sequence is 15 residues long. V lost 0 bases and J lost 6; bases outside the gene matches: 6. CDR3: CASSVAGGASDTQYF. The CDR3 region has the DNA TGTGCCAGCAGCGTAGCCGGGGGGGCATCGGATACGCAGTATTTT.

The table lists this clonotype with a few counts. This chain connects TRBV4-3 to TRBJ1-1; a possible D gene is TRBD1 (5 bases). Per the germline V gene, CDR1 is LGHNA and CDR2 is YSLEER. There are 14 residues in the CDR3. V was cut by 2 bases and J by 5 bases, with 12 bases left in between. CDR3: CASSQLTGGTEAFF. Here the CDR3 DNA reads TGCGCCAGCAGCCAACTGACTGGGGGGACTGAAGCTTTCTTT.

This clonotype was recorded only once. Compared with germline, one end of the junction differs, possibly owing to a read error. CDR3 in amino acids: CASSRPSTSGGDFLNERFF. The CDR3 DNA sequence: TGTGCCAGCAGCCGACCATCCACTAGCGGGGGAGATTTTCTCAATGAGCGGTTCTTC. V usage is TRBV7-2 and J usage is TRBJ2-1; 11 bases map to TRBD2. Germline V gene data show CDR1 as SGHTA and CDR2 as FQGNSA. The CDR3 spans 19 residues.

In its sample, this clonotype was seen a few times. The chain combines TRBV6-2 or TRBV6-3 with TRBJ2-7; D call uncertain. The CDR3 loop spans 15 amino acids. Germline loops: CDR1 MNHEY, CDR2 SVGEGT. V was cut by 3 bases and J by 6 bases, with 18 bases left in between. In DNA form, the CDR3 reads TGTGCCAGCAGTTATCTGCTCGGGCAGAATTTCGAGCAGTACTTC. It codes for CASSYLLGQNFEQYF.

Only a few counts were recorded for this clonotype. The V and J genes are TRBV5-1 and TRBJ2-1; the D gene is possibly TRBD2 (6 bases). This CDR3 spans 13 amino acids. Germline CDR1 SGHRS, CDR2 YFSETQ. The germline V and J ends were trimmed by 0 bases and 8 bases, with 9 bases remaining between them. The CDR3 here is CASSLGLVYEQFF. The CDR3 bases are TGCGCCAGCAGCTTGGGACTAGTCTATGAGCAGTTCTTC.

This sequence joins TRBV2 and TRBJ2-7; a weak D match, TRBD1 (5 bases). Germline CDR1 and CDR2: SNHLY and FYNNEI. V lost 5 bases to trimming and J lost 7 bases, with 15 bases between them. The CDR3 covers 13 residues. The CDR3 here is CASSWGTGWEQYF. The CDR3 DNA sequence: TGTGCCAGCAGTTGGGGCACAGGTTGGGAGCAGTACTTC.